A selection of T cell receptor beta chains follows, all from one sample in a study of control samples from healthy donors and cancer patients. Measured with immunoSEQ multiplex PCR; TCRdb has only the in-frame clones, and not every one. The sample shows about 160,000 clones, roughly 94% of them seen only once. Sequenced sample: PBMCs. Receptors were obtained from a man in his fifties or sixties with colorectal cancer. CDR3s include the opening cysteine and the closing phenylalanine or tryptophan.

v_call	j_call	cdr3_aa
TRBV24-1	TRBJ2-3	CATSDPTGAATDTQYF
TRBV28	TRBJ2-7	CASSFAPRSYEQYF
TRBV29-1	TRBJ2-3	CSVDIPGRTDTQYF
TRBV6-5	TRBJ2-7	CASIRVAGQNYEQYF
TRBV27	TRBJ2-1	CASRLSSGGVREQFF
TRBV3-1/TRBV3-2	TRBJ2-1	CASSPPGGGTYNEQFF
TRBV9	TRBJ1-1	CASSEPSTLNTEAFF
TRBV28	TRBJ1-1	CASITLMNTEAFF
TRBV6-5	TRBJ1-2	CASSYSTDNYGYTF
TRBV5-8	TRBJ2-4	CASSLVQDSGQNIQYF
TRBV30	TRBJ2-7	CAWRRDRASEQYF
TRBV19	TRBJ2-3	CASSIPSTDTQYF
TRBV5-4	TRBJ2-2	CASSFKGSTGELFF
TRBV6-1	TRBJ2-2	CASSEARTSGGASSGELFF
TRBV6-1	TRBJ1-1	CASSEGWNTEAFF
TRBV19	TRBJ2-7	CASSTERGSREQYF
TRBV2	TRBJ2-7	CASSETRGLAGSKQYF
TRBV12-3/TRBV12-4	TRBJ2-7	CASTLGSSYEQYF
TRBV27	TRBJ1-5	CASSAKGTGGIYAHQPQHF
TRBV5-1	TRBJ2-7	CASSLETVYEQYF
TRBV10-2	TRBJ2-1	CASSPINEQFF
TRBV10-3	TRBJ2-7	CAISEQGLDEQYF
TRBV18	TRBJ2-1	CASSLSEGEQFF
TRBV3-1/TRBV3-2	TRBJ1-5	CASSQGTGNQPQHF
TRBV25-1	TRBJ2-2	CASSPWGEPTGELFF
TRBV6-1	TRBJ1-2	CASSEMGLGGYTF
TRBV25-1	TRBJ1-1	CASSEYSGQPSEAFF
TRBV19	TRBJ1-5	CATAVATGGQPQHF
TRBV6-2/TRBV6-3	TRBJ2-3	CASSPAGRGGTYTQYF